These 9 T cell receptor beta chains were all obtained from the same sample, sequenced in a study of siplizumab effects on memory and regulatory T cells. Repertoires were generated with immunoSEQ multiplex PCR, while TCRdb's copy carries only in-frame clones and drops some. The sample has some 75,000 clones, 85% to 95% seen once. Input material: CD8+ T cells sorted from blood. The receptors originated from a human donor in good health.

The genes are TRBV7-9 and TRBJ2-7; D unclear. CDR1 and CDR2 from the germline V gene are SEHNR and FQNEAQ (reference sequence). This CDR3 has 12 amino acids. V lost 5 bases and J 3 bases, leaving 8 bases between the germline ends. Written as DNA, the CDR3 is TGTGCCAGCAGCCGGCCAGACTACGAGCAGTACTTC. As protein: CASSRPDYEQYF.

The chain couples TRBV4-3 to TRBJ2-5; TRBD2 aligns across 8 bases. The ends lost 1 base at V and 5 bases at J; junction bases unmatched: 9. CDR1 LGHNA and CDR2 YSLEER come from the germline V gene. The CDR3 contains 16 residues. The chain's CDR3 is CASSQGTGGAMETQYF. CDR3 in DNA: TGCGCCAGCAGCCAAGGCACCGGGGGGGCAATGGAGACCCAGTACTTC.

In nucleotides, the CDR3 is TGTGCCAGTAGTATAACTGCCCGCTATGTGGCAACAGATACGCAGTATTTT. Its protein product is CASSITARYVATDTQYF. V is TRBV19 and J is TRBJ2-3; D is unclear. In germline, CDR1 is LNHDA, CDR2 SQIVND (reference sequence). The CDR3 contains 17 residues. The ends were cut back, 2 bases at V and 3 bases at J, with 18 bases in the middle.

The chain has TRBV7-2 and TRBJ2-3; a possible D gene is TRBD2 (6 bases). This CDR3 has 18 residues. In germline, CDR1 is SGHTA, CDR2 FQGNSA. V was shortened by 5 bases and J by 3 bases, with 24 bases between the two germline ends. This CDR3 is CASSPPHLAGIVTDTQYF. The CDR3 nucleotides read TGTGCCAGCAGCCCCCCTCATTTGGCGGGGATCGTTACAGATACGCAGTATTTT.

This chain uses TRBV16 with TRBJ2-3; maybe TRBD1 (6 bases). Germline CDR1 reads KGHSY; CDR2 reads FQNENV. Trimming shortened V by 9 bases and J by 2 bases, and 12 bases separated the two germline ends. CDR3 length: 13 amino acids. The CDR3 bases are TGTGCCAGAGGGACAACCCCCACAGATACGCAGTATTTT. Its translation is CARGTTPTDTQYF.

This clone occurred once. V and J are TRBV2 and TRBJ2-7, with a tentative D call TRBD1 (6 bases). Germline loops: CDR1 SNHLY, CDR2 FYNNEI. Trimming cost V 1 base and J 4 bases, with 8 bases left between them. The CDR3 runs 13 residues. The CDR3 spells CASSEEGGYEQYF. DNA of the CDR3: TGTGCCAGCAGTGAAGAAGGGGGATACGAGCAGTACTTC.

The chain links TRBV14 to TRBJ1-1, with TRBD1 matching 8 bases. CDR1 is SGHDN, CDR2 FVKESK, per germline. The CDR3 has 15 amino acids. Unmatched junction bases numbered 8, after V lost 5 bases and J lost 3 bases. The CDR3 coding sequence is TGTGCCAGCAGCTTGCACAGGGGGAAGGACACTGAAGCTTTCTTT. Amino acids: CASSLHRGKDTEAFF.

The chain uses TRBV27 and TRBJ2-1, with 10 bases lining up with TRBD2. With 10 bases clipped from V and 7 bases from J, the junction kept 13 bases outside the gene matches. This CDR3 contains 15 residues. CDR1 and CDR2 from the germline V gene are MNHEY and SMNVEV (reference sequence). The CDR3 nucleotides are TGTGCCACTTCCCCGGCTAGCGGGGGATGGAATGAGCAGTTCTTC. The encoded protein is CATSPASGGWNEQFF.

The chain joins TRBV29-1 to TRBJ2-1, with 7 bases fitting TRBD1. The trim removed 6 bases at V and 2 bases at J, leaving 10 bases unmatched. The CDR3 length is 15 residues. Germline assignment: CDR1 SQVTM and CDR2 ANQGSEA. The CDR3 region is CSVDLTGKAYNEQFF. Written as DNA, the CDR3 is TGCAGCGTCGACCTGACAGGGAAGGCCTACAATGAGCAGTTCTTC.